The 20 T cell receptor beta chains below come from one sample, sequenced in a study of T cell repertoires in cytomegalovirus infection. TCRdb reprocessed the reads via MiXCR and lists one record per CDR3 protein. Here the sample spans about 310,000 distinct CDR3 sequences, 15% to 20% being singletons. Specimen: PBMCs. Receptors originate from a human donor in good health (CMV status not recorded). Some clones in this sample may be carry-over from other donors' samples.

The genes are TRBV4-3 and TRBJ2-7; D possibly uses TRBD1 or TRBD2 (5 bases each). V gave up 2 bases and J gave up 2 bases, with 13 bases separating them. From germline, CDR1 is LGHNA and CDR2 YSLEER. There are 15 residues in the CDR3. The CDR3 DNA follows: TGCGCCAGCAGCCAAAACACCTTGGGGGCCTACGAGCAGTACTTC. As protein: CASSQNTLGAYEQYF.

This clonotype was found a few times. The chain couples TRBV6-6 to TRBJ2-5; tentative D call: TRBD1 (5 bases). CDR3 length: 13 residues. V was shortened by 2 bases and J by 1 base, with 5 bases between the two germline ends. Germline V CDR1 and CDR2: MNHNY, SVGAGI (reference sequence). CDR3 loop: CASSYDSQETQYF. The CDR3 nucleotides are TGTGCCAGCAGTTACGACAGCCAAGAGACCCAGTACTTC.

In its sample, this clonotype was seen a few times. The DNA of the CDR3 is TGTGCCAGCAGCCTAAGCGTTCTAGCGGGGAGCCAAGAGACCCAGTACTTC. Its translation is CASSLSVLAGSQETQYF. The gene calls are TRBV7-2 and TRBJ2-5, with 9 bases that match TRBD2. In germline, CDR1 is SGHTA, CDR2 FQGNSA. V was clipped by 5 bases and J by 1 base; unmatched bases: 11. This CDR3 is built from 17 residues.

The sample holds a few counts of this clonotype. This chain uses TRBV20-1 with TRBJ1-4, with D unclear. Germline values: CDR1 DFQATT, CDR2 SNEGSKA (reference sequence). V lost 3 bases, J lost 1 base, and 15 bases lay in between. The CDR3 covers 16 residues. CDR3 sequence reads: CSASRTTWGTNEKLFF. The CDR3 DNA reads as TGCAGTGCTAGTAGGACGACTTGGGGAACTAATGAAAAACTGTTTTTT.

This chain uses TRBV12-3 or TRBV12-4 with TRBJ1-1; D is uncertain. The CDR3 contains 12 residues. Trimming pared 4 bases from V and 2 bases from J, leaving 5 bases between. In DNA form, the CDR3 reads TGTGCCAGCAGTTCCGTTAACACTGAAGCTTTCTTT. It translates to CASSSVNTEAFF.

This clonotype was counted ten times or more. The chain carries TRBV7-2 and TRBJ2-2; no definite D call. Germline loops: CDR1 SGHTA, CDR2 FQGNSA. The CDR3 covers 14 residues. Trimming shortened V by 1 base and J by 4 bases, and 7 bases separated the two germline ends. CDR3 coding DNA: TGTGCCAGCAGCTTAGGCCTAACCACCGGGGAGCTGTTTTTT. Its protein is CASSLGLTTGELFF.

The chain has TRBV15 and TRBJ2-1; D uncertain. CDR1 and CDR2 (germline): LNHNV, YYDKDF (reference sequence). Trimming cost V 6 bases and J 5 bases, with 11 bases left between them. CDR3 length: 13 amino acids. The CDR3 here is CATSQERHNEQFF. Written as DNA, the CDR3 is TGTGCCACCAGTCAAGAGCGCCACAATGAGCAGTTCTTC.

This clonotype has more than one count but fewer than ten. The chain has TRBV12-3 or TRBV12-4 and TRBJ1-3; D unresolved. The CDR3 sequence is 12 residues long. With 7 bases removed from V and 1 base from J, the gap between germline ends came to 5 bases. This CDR3 reads CASTESGNTIYF. DNA for the CDR3: TGTGCCAGCACCGAATCTGGAAACACCATATATTTT.

CDR3 nucleotide sequence: TGTGCCAGCAGCTTCGGGACAGCCCGTCTGTTCGGCACAGATACGCAGTATTTT. Translating it yields CASSFGTARLFGTDTQYF. The chain couples TRBV7-6 to TRBJ2-3, with TRBD1 matching over 7 bases. Losses at the gene ends were 3 bases for V and 1 base for J; bases not matched to a gene: 13. This CDR3 has 18 amino acids. The germline gives CDR1 SGHVS, CDR2 FNYEAQ.

The CDR3 nucleotides are TGTGCCAGCAGTTACTCGAGAGGGGGAGGGAACACCGGGGAGCTGTTTTTT. Its protein is CASSYSRGGGNTGELFF. The J gene is TRBJ2-2, the V gene TRBV6-5; D possibly uses TRBD1 or TRBD2 (6 bases each). Germline CDR1 and CDR2: MNHEY and SVGAGI. The CDR3 extends over 17 amino acids. Between the trimmed V and J ends, which lost 0 bases and 1 base, there was a span of 12 bases.

This clonotype came up a few times. The chain uses TRBV9 and TRBJ2-2, with TRBD1 matching 7 bases. The germline V gene encodes CDR1 SGDLS and CDR2 YYNGEE. This CDR3 is 16 amino acids long. V lost 4 bases, J lost 0 bases, and 6 bases stayed unmatched. CDR3 bases: TGTGCCAGCAGCACTTTGGGACAGACGAACACCGGGGAGCTGTTTTTT. Amino acid sequence: CASSTLGQTNTGELFF. The full variable domain, with the rest looked up from reference TRBV9 and TRBJ2-2, is DSGVTQTPKHLITATGQRVTLRCSPRSGDLSVYWYQQSLDQGLQFLIQYYNGEERAKGNILERFSAQQFPDLHSELNLSSLELGDSALYFCASSTLGQTNTGELFFGEGSRLTVL.

The chain has TRBV28 and TRBJ1-6, with a weak D call TRBD1 (6 bases). Germline assignment: CDR1 MDHEN and CDR2 SYDVKM. CDR3 size: 18 residues. V dropped 3 bases and J dropped 5 bases, with 20 bases sitting between them. CDR3 bases: TGTGCCAGCAGTTTTTCCCTTTTCCGGACAGTTAATAATTCACCCCTCCACTTT. Its translation: CASSFSLFRTVNNSPLHF.

This clonotype was counted a few times. CDR3 sequence: CASRPGQGTWISYEQYF. The CDR3 DNA reads as TGTGCCAGCAGGCCGGGACAGGGGACGTGGATTTCCTACGAGCAGTACTTC. This rearrangement joins TRBV2 to TRBJ2-7, with 10 bases lining up with TRBD1. Germline V lookup: CDR1 SNHLY, CDR2 FYNNEI. V dropped 6 bases and J dropped 1; count of bases not matched to a gene: 12. The CDR3 has 17 amino acids.

The chain links TRBV27 to TRBJ2-4; D is possibly TRBD1 or TRBD2 (5 bases each). V was pared by 6 bases and J by 4 bases, with 16 bases between. This CDR3 spans 15 amino acids. Germline V gene data show CDR1 as MNHEY and CDR2 as SMNVEV (reference sequence). Here the CDR3 DNA reads TGTGCCAGCAGCCCCGCGGTTGGGGGTAAAAACATTCAGTACTTC. Translated, it gives CASSPAVGGKNIQYF.

This clonotype was detected many times. The gene calls are TRBV7-2 and TRBJ1-3; 8 nucleotides match TRBD1. The CDR3 is 16 residues long. From germline, CDR1 is SGHTA and CDR2 FQGNSA. V was clipped by 2 bases and J by 1 base; unmatched bases: 4. The chain's CDR3 is CASSLQGAASGNTIYF. CDR3 coding DNA: TGTGCCAGCAGCTTACAGGGGGCTGCTTCTGGAAACACCATATATTTT.

This clonotype was counted only a few times. The chain employs TRBV6-5 and TRBJ1-1; 7 bases map to TRBD1. The CDR3 consists of 13 residues. CDR1 is MNHEY and CDR2 is SVGAGI in the germline V gene. V shed 9 bases, J shed 1 base, and the junction held 5 bases outside the gene matches. The CDR3: CASTTGRNTEAFF. The CDR3 DNA sequence: TGTGCCAGTACGACAGGGAGGAACACTGAAGCTTTCTTT.

The rearrangement uses TRBV4-1 and TRBJ2-7; D is possibly TRBD1 (6 bases). This CDR3 contains 18 residues. V shed 1 base and J shed 4 bases, with 23 bases lying between them. The germline V gene encodes CDR1 MGHRA and CDR2 YSYEKL. CDR3 sequence (DNA): TGCGCCAGCAGCCAAGCGTATACAGGGAAGGGCGTCTGGTACGAGCAGTACTTC. Translating it yields CASSQAYTGKGVWYEQYF.

The chain employs TRBV6-2 or TRBV6-3 and TRBJ1-1, with a possible D match to TRBD1 (6 bases). This CDR3 is built from 14 residues. V was cut by 7 bases and J by 5 bases, with 17 bases left in between. From germline, CDR1 is MNHEY and CDR2 SVGEGT. The CDR3 nucleotides read TGTGCCAGCACCCCTGGGGGCCACGGGACTGAAGCTTTCTTT. It encodes CASTPGGHGTEAFF.

The sample holds many counts of this clonotype. The gene calls are TRBV24-1 and TRBJ2-2; D possibly corresponds to TRBD1 (6 bases). Trimming took 7 bases from V and 6 from J, leaving 11 bases between them. The CDR3 loop spans 13 amino acids. Germline V lookup: CDR1 KGHDR, CDR2 SFDVKD. The CDR3 sequence: CATSEQGSGELFF. The CDR3 coding sequence is TGTGCCACCAGCGAACAGGGATCCGGGGAGCTGTTTTTT.

The chain has TRBV28 and TRBJ2-7, with D possibly matching TRBD2 (5 bases). Germline-derived CDR1 and CDR2 are MDHEN and SYDVKM. V lost 4 bases and J 2 bases, leaving 18 bases between the germline ends. The CDR3 is made up of 16 amino acids. This CDR3 reads CASSSSWGAVTYEQYF. The CDR3 region has the DNA TGTGCCAGCAGTTCCTCTTGGGGAGCTGTAACCTACGAGCAGTACTTC.